A single sample is the source of the 21 T cell receptor beta chains below, sequenced in a study of T cells after yellow fever vaccination. TCRdb used MiXCR to reprocess the 5' RACE reads, holding one entry per CDR3 protein. Of 500,000 to 650,000 distinct CDR3 sequences listed, approximately 13% are singletons. The sequences come from PBMCs, collected on the day of the yellow fever booster vaccination. Receptors were obtained from a man aged 25-45 years who received the YFV17D yellow fever vaccine.

The chain uses TRBV4-3 and TRBJ2-3; 11 positions match TRBD2. Germline CDR1 LGHNA, CDR2 YSLEER. The CDR3 length is 16 residues. V lost 4 bases and J lost 6; bases outside the gene matches: 9. The CDR3 DNA sequence: TGCGCCAGCAGCCCAAAGGTAGCGGGAGGGCCGGATACGCAGTATTTT. The encoded protein is CASSPKVAGGPDTQYF.

The chain carries TRBV29-1 and TRBJ2-2, with TRBD2 identical over 8 bases. Germline trimming cut 6 bases from V and 6 bases from J; bases unmatched to any gene: 15. Germline V gene lookup returns CDR1 SQVTM and CDR2 ANQGSEA. CDR3 length: 16 amino acids. CDR3 DNA sequence: TGCAGCGTACCAGAGGGGGAAGCGGGAGTCGCCGGGGAGCTGTTTTTT. Residues: CSVPEGEAGVAGELFF.

V is TRBV7-9 and J is TRBJ2-7; the D gene is possibly TRBD1 (7 bases). The germline V and J ends were trimmed by 5 bases and 7 bases, with 24 bases remaining between them. This CDR3 spans 16 amino acids. Germline assignment: CDR1 SEHNR and CDR2 FQNEAQ (reference sequence). Written as DNA, the CDR3 is TGTGCCAGCAGCCCAGGGGGAGGACAGGCCTTCAGAGAGCAGTACTTC. Protein sequence: CASSPGGGQAFREQYF.

This clonotype was observed a few times. The V call is TRBV19, the J call TRBJ1-1; D is unresolved. Trimming removed 5 bases from V and 0 bases from J, with 13 bases in between. The CDR3 has 15 residues. CDR1 and CDR2 (germline): LNHDA, SQIVND (reference sequence). DNA of the CDR3: TGTGCCAGTAGTTCGCGACGCGTCTTGAACACTGAAGCTTTCTTT. Residues: CASSSRRVLNTEAFF.

This clonotype has more than one count but fewer than ten. The chain couples TRBV6-6 to TRBJ2-7; D not resolved. The CDR3 totals 13 residues. Trimming pared 1 base from V and 0 bases from J, leaving 4 bases between. Per the germline V gene, CDR1 is MNHNY and CDR2 is SVGAGI (reference sequence). CDR3 residues: CASSYYLSYEQYF. The CDR3 DNA reads TGTGCCAGCAGTTACTACCTCTCCTACGAGCAGTACTTC.

The V and J genes are TRBV6-1 and TRBJ2-5, with D unresolved. Trimming left V 9 bases short and J 4 bases short, with 18 bases between. The germline V gene has CDR1 MNHNS and CDR2 SASEGT. The CDR3 covers 14 residues. The CDR3 DNA sequence: TGTGCCAGAAGACCGACACTGTTTGGAGAGACCCAGTACTTC. Translation: CARRPTLFGETQYF.

The chain recombines TRBV5-1 with TRBJ1-2; D not certain. In germline, CDR1 is SGHRS, CDR2 YFSETQ. The CDR3 runs 11 residues. The V end was cut by 3 bases, the J end by 8 bases, with 8 bases between. CDR3 in amino acids: CASSSSRGYTF. CDR3 DNA: TGCGCCAGCAGCTCTTCCCGCGGCTACACCTTC.

This clonotype occurred a few times. The chain is built from TRBV3-1 and TRBJ2-2; D unclear. With 5 bases removed from V and 4 bases from J, the gap between germline ends came to 11 bases. This CDR3 is built from 14 residues. Germline CDR1 reads LGHDT; CDR2 reads YNNKEL (reference sequence). CDR3 in amino acids: CASSLGRLTGELFF. CDR3 sequence (DNA): TGTGCCAGCAGCTTGGGCCGACTCACCGGGGAGCTGTTTTTT.

This clonotype has just a few counts. The chain recombines TRBV3-1 with TRBJ2-1, with D possibly matching TRBD2 (6 bases). The CDR3 has 14 amino acids. The V gene lost 0 bases and the J gene lost 6 bases, with 9 bases spanning the gap. Germline loops: CDR1 LGHDT, CDR2 YNNKEL (reference sequence). The CDR3 coding sequence is TGTGCCAGCAGCCAAGAACTAGCCCGCAATGAGCAGTTCTTC. Translated, it gives CASSQELARNEQFF.

A few counts support this clonotype. The chain joins TRBV6-5 to TRBJ1-1; D call uncertain. The V end was cut by 7 bases, the J end by 8 bases, with 11 bases between. Germline V gene sequence: CDR1 MNHEY, CDR2 SVGAGI. CDR3 size: 11 residues. The CDR3 sequence is CASTHAGEAFF. CDR3 DNA: TGTGCCAGCACCCACGCCGGGGAAGCTTTCTTT.

This clonotype was seen repeatedly, ten times or more. V and J are TRBV6-1 and TRBJ1-1; D uncertain. CDR1 and CDR2 from the germline V gene are MNHNS and SASEGT. V was shortened by 6 bases and J by 1 base, with 3 bases between the two germline ends. This CDR3 spans 11 amino acids. CDR3 region: CASRRNTEAFF. The DNA for the CDR3 is TGTGCCAGCAGGAGGAACACTGAAGCTTTCTTT.

This clonotype was seen only a few times. V usage is TRBV18 and J usage is TRBJ2-2, with 11 bases matching TRBD2. The germline CDR1 and CDR2 sequences are KGHSH and LQKENI. CDR3 length: 16 residues. V was pared by 3 bases and J by 13 bases, with 13 bases of the junction left unmatched. CDR3 DNA sequence: TGTGCCAGCTCACCCGGGACTAGCGGCACCGGTGCCGGGCTGTTTTTT. This sequence encodes CASSPGTSGTGAGLFF.

V and J are TRBV7-3 and TRBJ1-6, with D hard to call. V was clipped by 4 bases and J by 10 bases, with 14 bases between them. The CDR3 runs to 14 residues. Germline V gives CDR1 SGHTA, CDR2 FQGTGA. DNA of the CDR3: TGTGCCAGCAGCTGGTCGCCGGGTCCGTCACCCCTCCACTTT. This translates into CASSWSPGPSPLHF. Complete variable domain (other parts from reference TRBV7-3 and TRBJ1-6): GAGVSQTPSNKVTEKGKYVELRCDPISGHTALYWYRQSLGQGPEFLIYFQGTGAADDSGLPNDRFFAVRPEGSVSTLKIQRTERGDSAVYLCASSWSPGPSPLHFGNGTRLTVT.

The gene calls are TRBV6-1 and TRBJ2-7; 11 bases align to TRBD2. V lost 9 bases to trimming and J lost 1 base; unmatched junction nucleotides: 11. CDR3 length: 16 amino acids. CDR1 MNHNS and CDR2 SASEGT come from the germline V gene. The CDR3, as DNA: TGTGCCAGTTGGAAAACAACTAGCGGGAGTTCCTACGAGCAGTACTTC. The encoded protein is CASWKTTSGSSYEQYF.

The genes are TRBV12-3 or TRBV12-4 and TRBJ1-2, with D possibly TRBD1 on 6 matching bases. The length of the CDR3 is 15 residues. Trimming cost V 5 bases and J 5 bases, with 18 bases left between them. CDR3 loop: CASSPGQIEGYGYTF. CDR3 bases: TGTGCCAGCAGTCCCGGACAGATTGAAGGGTATGGCTACACCTTC.

In DNA form, the CDR3 reads TGTGCCAGCAGCTCGACGGGGGTTTTTGGCTACACCTTC. Encoded protein: CASSSTGVFGYTF. V usage is TRBV11-2 and J usage is TRBJ1-2; possible D gene TRBD1, 5 bases. Germline CDR1 and CDR2: SGHAT and FQNNGV. V was cut by 4 bases and J by 7 bases, with 13 bases left in between. CDR3 length equals 13 residues.

This clonotype was counted between two and nine times. The rearrangement links TRBV5-1 to TRBJ2-7, with TRBD1 as a possible D gene (6 bases). Germline CDR1 SGHRS, CDR2 YFSETQ. The CDR3 has 16 amino acids. V lost 0 bases and J 6 bases, leaving 19 bases between the germline ends. CDR3 nucleotides: TGCGCCAGCAGCTTGGTTCGGGGCAGTGCCAGGGGCGAGCAGTACTTC. Its translation: CASSLVRGSARGEQYF.

This clonotype was seen repeatedly, ten times or more. This chain connects TRBV20-1 to TRBJ2-5; D perhaps matches TRBD2 (5 bases). The CDR3 has 12 amino acids. Germline V lookup: CDR1 DFQATT, CDR2 SNEGSKA (reference sequence). The germline V and J ends were trimmed by 4 bases and 4 bases, with 10 bases remaining between them. For the CDR3, the DNA is TGCAGTGCTATAGGGAGAGCAGAGACCCAGTACTTC. Amino acid sequence: CSAIGRAETQYF.

This clonotype has just a few counts. This sequence joins TRBV10-1 and TRBJ2-3, with 7 bases lining up with TRBD2. CDR3 length equals 15 residues. Germline CDR1 and CDR2: WNHNN and SYGVQD (reference sequence). V gave up 2 bases and J gave up 8 bases; unmatched junction bases: 10. CDR3 sequence reads: CASSEGLAERGTQYF. CDR3 nucleotide sequence: TGCGCCAGCAGTGAGGGGCTAGCGGAACGGGGTACGCAGTATTTT.

The rearrangement links TRBV6-2 or TRBV6-3 to TRBJ2-2; 10 nucleotides match TRBD1. The trim removed 7 bases at V and 5 bases at J, leaving 7 bases unmatched. The germline V gene encodes CDR1 MNHEY and CDR2 SVGEGT. CDR3 length equals 15 residues. CDR3 sequence (DNA): TGTGCCAGCACCAGACAGGGGGCGATGACCGGGGAGCTGTTTTTT. Translation gives CASTRQGAMTGELFF.

The chain recombines TRBV7-3 with TRBJ2-3; 10 nucleotides line up with TRBD1. V shed 4 bases, J shed 2 bases, and the junction held 9 bases outside the gene matches. The CDR3 sequence is 17 residues long. Germline V lookup: CDR1 SGHTA, CDR2 FQGTGA. CDR3 DNA sequence: TGTGCCAGCAGCTACGGACAGGGGGTAAGGTACACAGATACGCAGTATTTT. This translates into CASSYGQGVRYTDTQYF.